In this sample, the clone carrying this T cell receptor beta chain turned up a few times. Its antigen is unidentified. Trimming took off 1 base at V and 3 bases at J, with 8 bases between the two ends. The CDR3 consists of 13 residues. Germline CDR1 SGHDT, CDR2 YYEEEE. The sample comes from a study of regulatory T cells in long-lasting Graves disease. Study outcomes and limitations: Favored gene segments in persistent disease were TRBV28, TRBJ1-2 and TRBJ2-5. TCR diversity in persistent Graves' patients was below that of newly diagnosed ones.

Investigators prepared the TCR beta libraries by applying iRepertoire HTBI primers and Arm-PCR of CDR3 regions. MiXCR was run by TCRdb on the multiplex PCR reads, yielding one entry per CDR3 protein. The table records approximately 350,000 distinct CDR3 sequences, roughly 24% of them present only once. Specified time point: persistent/refractory GD, antithyroid drugs over 5 years with positive TRAb. The TCR library was made from RNA extracted from PBMCs. The authors drew patients from an endocrinology department in Xi'an, China. Specimen: peripheral blood mononuclear cells (PBMCs), collected when the disease was refractory, from a patient treated with antithyroid drugs. V is TRBV5-6 and J is TRBJ2-7; unclear D gene. The source is a woman in her thirties or forties with Graves disease. CDR3 sequence reads: CASSLRIDYEQYF. The CDR3 coding sequence is TGTGCCAGCAGCTTGCGGATAGACTACGAGCAGTACTTC.